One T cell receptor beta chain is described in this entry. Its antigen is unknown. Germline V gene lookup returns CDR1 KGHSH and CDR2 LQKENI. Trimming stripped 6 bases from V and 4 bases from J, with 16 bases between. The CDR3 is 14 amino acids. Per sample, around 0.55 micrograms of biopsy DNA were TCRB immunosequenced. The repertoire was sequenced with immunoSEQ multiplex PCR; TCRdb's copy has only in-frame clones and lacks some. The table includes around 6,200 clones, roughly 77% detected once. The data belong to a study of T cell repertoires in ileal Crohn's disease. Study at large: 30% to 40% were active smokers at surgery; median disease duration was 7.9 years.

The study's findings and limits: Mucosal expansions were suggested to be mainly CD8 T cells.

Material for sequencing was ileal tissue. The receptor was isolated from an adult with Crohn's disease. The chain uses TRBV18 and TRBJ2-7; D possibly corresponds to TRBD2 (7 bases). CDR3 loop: CASSGTGGQYEQYF. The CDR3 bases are TGTGCCAGCTCGGGAACCGGGGGGCAATACGAGCAGTACTTC.